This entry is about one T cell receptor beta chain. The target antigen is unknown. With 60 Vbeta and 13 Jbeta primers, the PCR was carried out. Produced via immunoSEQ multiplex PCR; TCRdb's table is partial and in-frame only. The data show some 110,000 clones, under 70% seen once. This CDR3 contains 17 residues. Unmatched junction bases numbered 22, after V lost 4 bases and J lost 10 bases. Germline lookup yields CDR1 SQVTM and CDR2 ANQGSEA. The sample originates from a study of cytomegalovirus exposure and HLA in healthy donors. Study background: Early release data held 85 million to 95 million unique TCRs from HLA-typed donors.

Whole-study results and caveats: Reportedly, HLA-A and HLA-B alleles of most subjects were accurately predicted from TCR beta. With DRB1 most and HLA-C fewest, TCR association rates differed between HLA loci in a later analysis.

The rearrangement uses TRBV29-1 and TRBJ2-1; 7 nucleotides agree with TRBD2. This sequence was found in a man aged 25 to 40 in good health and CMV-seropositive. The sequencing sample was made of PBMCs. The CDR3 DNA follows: TGCAGCGTTGTGTGGTTGCTGGGGATAGGCCGGGGGGACGAGCAGTTCTTC. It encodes CSVVWLLGIGRGDEQFF.